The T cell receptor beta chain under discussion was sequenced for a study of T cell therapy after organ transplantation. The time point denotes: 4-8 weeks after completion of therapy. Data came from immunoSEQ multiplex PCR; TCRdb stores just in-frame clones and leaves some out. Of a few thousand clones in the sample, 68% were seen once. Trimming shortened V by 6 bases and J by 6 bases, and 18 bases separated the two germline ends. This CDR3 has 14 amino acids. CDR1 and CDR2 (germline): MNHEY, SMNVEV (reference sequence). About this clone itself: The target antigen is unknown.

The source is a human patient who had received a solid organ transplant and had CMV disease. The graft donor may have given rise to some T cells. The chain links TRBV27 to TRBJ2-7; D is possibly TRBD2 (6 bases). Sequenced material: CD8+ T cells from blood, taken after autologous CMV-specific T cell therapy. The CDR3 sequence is CASRQEEGSLEQYF. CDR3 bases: TGTGCCAGCAGACAAGAGGAGGGCAGTCTCGAGCAGTACTTC.